This T cell receptor beta chain was identified during a study of blood T cell repertoires in COVID-19. TCRdb keeps only in-frame clones here, not all; method: immunoSEQ multiplex PCR. The table records about 140,000 clones, about 87% of them present only once. V lost 2 bases and J lost 5, with 13 bases in between. Germline CDR1 is MNHEY and CDR2 is SVGAGI. CDR3 size: 14 residues. The sample comprised peripheral blood. The receptor's source is a human donor in a cohort sampled during active COVID-19. The chain carries TRBV6-5 and TRBJ2-7, with D tentatively TRBD1 (6 bases). CDR3 region: CASSYTTGSDEQYF. The CDR3 bases are TGTGCCAGCAGTTACACCACAGGGAGCGACGAGCAGTACTTC.